The next 12 T cell receptor beta chains were all read from a single sample in a study of regulatory T cells. Their antigen targets remain unknown. Study results and limitations: Hydrophobic residues at CDR3 positions 6 and 7 were enriched in conventional CD4+ T cells of CD3G-deficient patients.

The PCR used 52 TRBV and 13 TRBJ primers. The table came from immunoSEQ multiplex PCR; TCRdb's copy has only in-frame clones and leaves some out. The sample includes tens of thousands of clones, about 93% of them seen just once. Sequenced sample: conventional CD4+ T cells sorted from blood. The receptor set was obtained from a child aged 2-15 years with CD3G deficiency.

CDR3 bases: TGTGCCAGCAGCAAATGTCCCAGGGGCCGGACTAATGAAAAACTGTTTTTT. As protein: CASSKCPRGRTNEKLFF. The J gene is TRBJ1-4, the V gene TRBV21-1; TRBD1, the table's D call, was not compared with the DNA. TRBV21-1 is assigned pseudogene status. The CDR3 spans 17 residues.

J is TRBJ2-5 and V is TRBV10-1; 8 bases fit TRBD1. Per the germline V gene, CDR1 is WNHNN and CDR2 is SYGVQD (reference sequence). With V trimmed by 6 bases and J by 5 bases, 11 bases remained unmatched. This CDR3 spans 15 amino acids. CDR3 sequence: CASRDRGRVRETQYF. DNA of the CDR3: TGCGCCAGCAGAGACAGGGGTAGGGTTCGGGAGACCCAGTACTTC.

The V gene is TRBV28, the J gene TRBJ2-7; a weak D match, TRBD1 (5 bases). Germline-derived CDR1 and CDR2 are MDHEN and SYDVKM. The V end was cut by 5 bases, the J end by 6 bases, with 17 bases between. The CDR3 length is 14 residues. CDR3 in amino acids: CASSLRQLLAEQYF. DNA for the CDR3: TGTGCCAGCAGTCTAAGACAGCTCCTTGCCGAGCAGTACTTC.

The chain recombines TRBV11-2 with TRBJ2-7; 8 bases are a match to TRBD1. J was trimmed by 6 bases and V by 3 bases; bases with no gene match: 7. The CDR3 has 14 amino acids. Germline CDR1 is SGHAT and CDR2 is FQNNGV. The CDR3 reads CASSFRGQGSEQYF. The CDR3, as DNA: TGTGCCAGCAGCTTTCGAGGACAGGGAAGCGAGCAGTACTTC.

The chain is built from TRBV7-6 and TRBJ2-1; 11 nucleotides agree with TRBD2. The germline V gene encodes CDR1 SGHVS and CDR2 FNYEAQ. The CDR3 runs 17 residues. Trimming cost V 5 bases and J 5 bases; bases outside gene matches: 11. CDR3 loop: CASSLGPGLAVNNEQFF. CDR3 coding DNA: TGTGCCAGCAGCCTAGGACCGGGACTAGCGGTTAACAATGAGCAGTTCTTC. The full variable domain, its missing parts supplied by reference TRBV7-6 and TRBJ2-1, is GAGVSQSPRYKVTKRGQDVALRCDPISGHVSLYWYRQALGQGPEFLTYFNYEAQQDKSGLPNDRFSAERPEGSISTLTIQRTEQRDSAMYRCASSLGPGLAVNNEQFFGPGTRLTVL.

This chain links TRBV11-2 with TRBJ2-5, with 8 positions matching TRBD1. V was pared by 5 bases and J by 1 base, with 3 bases of the junction left unmatched. The CDR3 runs to 14 residues. CDR1 SGHAT and CDR2 FQNNGV come from the germline V gene. The CDR3 DNA reads as TGTGCCAGCAGCAACAGGGGGGTCCAAGAGACCCAGTACTTC. This encodes CASSNRGVQETQYF.

V gene TRBV28 combines with J gene TRBJ1-5; a possible D gene is TRBD1 (6 bases). Germline V gene lookup returns CDR1 MDHEN and CDR2 SYDVKM. CDR3 length: 16 amino acids. V was shortened by 6 bases and J by 4 bases, with 19 bases between the two germline ends. CDR3 amino acids: CASSPRGRGRNQPQHF. For the CDR3, the DNA is TGTGCCAGCAGCCCGAGGGGGAGGGGCCGAAATCAGCCCCAGCATTTT.

DNA for the CDR3: TGCGCCAGCAGCGACTCGAATAGCGGGAGGCAGTACTTC. Its protein product is CASSDSNSGRQYF. V gene TRBV5-1 combines with J gene TRBJ2-7; 9 bases line up with TRBD2. This CDR3 spans 13 amino acids. Looked up from germline, CDR1 is SGHRS and CDR2 is YFSETQ. J gave up 9 bases and V 4 bases, and 8 bases lay outside the gene matches.

To note about this clone: The junction departs from germline at one end; a sequencing error may be responsible. The genes are TRBV11-2 and TRBJ2-7; D remains unclear. Germline CDR1 SGHAT, CDR2 FQNNGV. CDR3 size: 13 residues. CDR3 residues: CASTQPGRTRVVF. Here the CDR3 DNA reads TGTGCCAGCACCCAACCCGGCCGGACCAGAGTTGTGTTC.

Note on this clone: The same CDR3 arises from other DNA sequences in this sample as well. The rearrangement uses TRBV28 and TRBJ1-1; the D is unclear. The V and J ends lost 6 bases and 1 base respectively, with 9 bases between them. Germline-derived CDR1 and CDR2 are MDHEN and SYDVKM. The CDR3 totals 13 residues. The CDR3 DNA sequence: TGTGCCAGCAGACCTCCAGGGAACACTGAAGCTTTCTTT. This encodes CASRPPGNTEAFF.

The chain combines TRBV7-9 with TRBJ2-3; maybe TRBD2 (5 bases). V lost 4 bases and J 1 base, leaving 15 bases between the germline ends. CDR1 is SEHNR, CDR2 FQNEAQ, per germline (reference sequence). CDR3 length equals 16 residues. As DNA, the CDR3 is TGTGCCAGCAGCTCAAGCGGAGCCAGCCGCACAGATACGCAGTATTTT. As protein: CASSSSGASRTDTQYF.

The chain joins TRBV28 to TRBJ1-1; D is unclear. This CDR3 region has 16 residues. V lost 3 bases to trimming and J lost 1 base, with 15 bases between them. The germline V gene has CDR1 MDHEN and CDR2 SYDVKM. The CDR3 is CASSLATLTRNTEAFF. The CDR3, as DNA: TGTGCCAGCAGTTTGGCCACCCTCACGCGGAACACTGAAGCTTTCTTT. The whole variable domain, remainder taken from reference TRBV28 and TRBJ1-1, is DVKVTQSSRYLVKRTGEKVFLECVQDMDHENMFWYRQDPGLGLRLIYFSYDVKMKEKGDIPEGYSVSREKKERFSLILESASTNQTSMYLCASSLATLTRNTEAFFGQGTRLTVV.